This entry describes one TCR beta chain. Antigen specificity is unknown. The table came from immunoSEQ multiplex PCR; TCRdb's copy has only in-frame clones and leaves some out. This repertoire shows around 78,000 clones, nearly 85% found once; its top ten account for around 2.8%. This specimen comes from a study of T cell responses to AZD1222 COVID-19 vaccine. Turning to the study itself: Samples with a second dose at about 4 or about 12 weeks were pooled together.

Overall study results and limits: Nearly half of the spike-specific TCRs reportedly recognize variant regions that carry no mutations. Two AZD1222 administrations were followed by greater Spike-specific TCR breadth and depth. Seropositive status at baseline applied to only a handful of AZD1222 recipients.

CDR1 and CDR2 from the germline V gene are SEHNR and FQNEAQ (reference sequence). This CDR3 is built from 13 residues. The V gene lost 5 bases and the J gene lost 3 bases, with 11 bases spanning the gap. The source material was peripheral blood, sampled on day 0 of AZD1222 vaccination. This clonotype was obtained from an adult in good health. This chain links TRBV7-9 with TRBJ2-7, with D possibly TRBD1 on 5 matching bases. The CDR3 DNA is TGTGCCAGCAGCACGGACATTATCTACGAGCAGTACTTC. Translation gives CASSTDIIYEQYF.